These 20 T cell receptor beta chains originate from one sample sequenced in a study of CD8+ T cells in alopecia areata. Treatment given: oral pan-JAK inhibitor, 5-10 mg twice daily. Extracted RNA was reverse transcribed into cDNA, the sequencing template. Sequenced by immunoSEQ multiplex PCR; TCRdb stores in-frame clones only, minus some. This repertoire shows some 170,000 clones, 50% to 75% found once; its top ten account for roughly 16%. The material was CD4+ T cells sorted from blood, obtained between weeks 55 and 65, from a patient treated with tofacitinib. Receptor source: a human donor with alopecia areata.

The V call is TRBV7-9, the J call TRBJ1-2; TRBD1 matches at 9 bases. In germline, CDR1 is SEHNR, CDR2 FQNEAQ (reference sequence). The length of the CDR3 is 17 residues. V shed 4 bases and J 6 bases; nucleotides not matched to a gene: 15. CDR3 amino acids: CASSSKSARTGADGYTF. The CDR3 DNA is TGTGCCAGCAGCTCCAAATCCGCTAGGACAGGGGCGGATGGCTACACCTTC.

The chain joins TRBV5-6 to TRBJ2-1; D remains unclear. V lost 4 bases, J lost 4 bases, and 15 bases lay in between. The germline CDR1 and CDR2 sequences are SGHDT and YYEEEE. CDR3 length equals 15 residues. The CDR3 sequence: CASSQLWQAYNEQFF. CDR3 nucleotides: TGTGCCAGCAGCCAACTTTGGCAGGCATACAATGAGCAGTTCTTC.

The CDR3 DNA is TGTGCCAGCAGCTTTGCTAGCGGGAACACCGGGGAGCTGTTTTTT. It specifies CASSFASGNTGELFF. J is TRBJ2-2 and V is TRBV5-6, with 7 bases aligning to TRBD2. The V gene's germline CDR1 is SGHDT and CDR2 YYEEEE. The CDR3 is 15 amino acids. J was trimmed by 1 base and V by 2 bases; bases with no gene match: 2.

The chain employs TRBV29-1 and TRBJ2-3, with 9 positions matching TRBD2. J lost 1 base, V lost 4 bases, and 3 bases had no gene match. Germline lookup yields CDR1 SQVTM and CDR2 ANQGSEA. The CDR3 length is 14 residues. The CDR3 nucleotides read TGCAGCGTTGGGGCTAGCGGGGGCACAGATACGCAGTATTTT. Amino acids: CSVGASGGTDTQYF.

The chain is built from TRBV7-9 and TRBJ1-4; D not certain. The germline V gene encodes CDR1 SEHNR and CDR2 FQNEAQ (reference sequence). V lost 5 bases and J lost 4, with 11 bases in between. This CDR3 is 14 amino acids long. The CDR3 nucleotides read TGTGCCAGCAGCACCCTCGCCATTAATGAAAAACTGTTTTTT. This encodes CASSTLAINEKLFF.

The rearrangement links TRBV27 to TRBJ2-1, with TRBD2 identical over 8 bases. Per the germline V gene, CDR1 is MNHEY and CDR2 is SMNVEV (reference sequence). The CDR3 spans 15 residues. V gave up 10 bases and J gave up 5 bases; unmatched junction bases: 13. The CDR3 sequence: CATTPGGAPNNEQFF. In DNA, the CDR3 is TGTGCCACCACGCCGGGAGGGGCCCCGAACAATGAGCAGTTCTTC.

CDR3 sequence (DNA): TGTGCCAGCAGCGATACCGGACAGCGGCCCTCACCCCTCCACTTT. This codes for CASSDTGQRPSPLHF. This rearrangement joins TRBV5-4 to TRBJ1-6, with D possibly TRBD1 on 6 matching bases. This CDR3 has 15 amino acids. The V end lost 4 bases, the J end lost 10 bases, and 18 bases lay between the germline ends. Germline V lookup: CDR1 SGHNT, CDR2 YYREEE (reference sequence).

The CDR3 region is CATSYEAAGETQYF. The CDR3 region has the DNA TGTGCCACATCTTACGAGGCCGCGGGGGAGACCCAGTACTTC. The chain uses TRBV10-3 and TRBJ2-5; maybe TRBD2 (6 bases). In germline, CDR1 is ENHRY, CDR2 SYGVKD. The CDR3 is 14 residues long. Trimming shortened V by 10 bases and J by 5 bases, and 20 bases separated the two germline ends.

The chain joins TRBV29-1 to TRBJ1-2; D might be TRBD1 (6 bases). From germline, CDR1 is SQVTM and CDR2 ANQGSEA. This CDR3 comprises 13 residues. V lost 6 bases and J lost 0, with 11 bases in between. As DNA, the CDR3 is TGCAGCGTGGGGACATCAACTAACTATGGCTACACCTTC. Its translation: CSVGTSTNYGYTF. The full variable domain, rest sourced from reference TRBV29-1 and TRBJ1-2, is SAVISQKPSRDICQRGTSLTIQCQVDSQVTMMFWYRQQPGQSLTLIATANQGSEATYESGFVIDKFPISRPNLTFSTLTVSNMSPEDSSIYLCSVGTSTNYGYTFGSGTRLTVV.

This clone was seen a handful of times. Other DNA sequences within the sample encode an identical CDR3. This chain links TRBV29-1 with TRBJ2-5, with 7 nucleotides matching TRBD1. The CDR3 is 12 amino acids. The J segment lost 2 bases and the V segment lost 4 bases, leaving 1 base of the junction unmatched. The V gene's germline CDR1 is SQVTM and CDR2 ANQGSEA. CDR3 protein: CSVGQGQETQYF. CDR3 DNA sequence: TGCAGCGTTGGACAGGGACAAGAGACCCAGTACTTC.

The V call is TRBV12-5, the J call TRBJ1-1; possible D gene TRBD1, 6 bases. CDR3 length: 15 residues. Deletions cut 0 bases from V and 4 bases from J, with 12 bases between. Germline assignment: CDR1 LGHNT and CDR2 FRNRAP. The CDR3 reads CASGLVRQGSTEAFF. The DNA of the CDR3 is TGTGCTAGTGGTTTGGTAAGGCAGGGGAGCACTGAAGCTTTCTTT.

The V and J genes are TRBV9 and TRBJ2-7; D remains unclear. This CDR3 is 15 amino acids long. CDR1 is SGDLS and CDR2 is YYNGEE in the germline V gene. Trimming left V 4 bases short and J 3 bases short, with 17 bases between. The CDR3 nucleotides read TGTGCCAGCAGCCCCCATGCTACGACGGACTACGAGCAGTACTTC. Residues: CASSPHATTDYEQYF.

The chain links TRBV2 to TRBJ2-3, with D hard to call. V gave up 3 bases and J gave up 3 bases, with 13 bases separating them. CDR1 is SNHLY and CDR2 is FYNNEI in the germline V gene. The CDR3 sequence is 15 residues long. CDR3 DNA sequence: TGTGCCAGCAGTGACAACAGCGAGGTGACAGATACGCAGTATTTT. Its protein is CASSDNSEVTDTQYF.

The table lists this clone with a few counts. V usage is TRBV6-6 and J usage is TRBJ2-5; possible D gene TRBD1, 5 bases. Trimming left V 7 bases short and J 2 bases short, with 8 bases between. Germline V lookup: CDR1 MNHNY, CDR2 SVGAGI (reference sequence). This CDR3 has 12 amino acids. The CDR3 DNA reads as TGTGCCAGCACCTGGACACAAGAGACCCAGTACTTC. Amino acids: CASTWTQETQYF.

The chain links TRBV11-1 to TRBJ2-5; D gene ambiguous. V was shortened by 3 bases and J by 1 base, with 3 bases between the two germline ends. This CDR3 contains 12 residues. Germline CDR1 and CDR2: SGHAT and FQDESV (reference sequence). CDR3 region: CASSFSQETQYF. In nucleotides, the CDR3 is TGTGCCAGCAGCTTCAGCCAAGAGACCCAGTACTTC.

The J gene is TRBJ2-1, the V gene TRBV6-1; D unresolved. Germline V gene sequence: CDR1 MNHNS, CDR2 SASEGT. Trimming left V 5 bases short and J 0 bases short, with 11 bases between. CDR3 length: 15 amino acids. CDR3 amino acids: CASSPRGSSYNEQFF. The CDR3 region has the DNA TGTGCCAGCAGTCCCCGCGGAAGCTCCTACAATGAGCAGTTCTTC.

The chain links TRBV21-1 to TRBJ2-7; whether TRBD1, the table's D call, matches the DNA was not checked. TRBV21-1 is designated a pseudogene. This CDR3 is built from 16 residues. CDR3 nucleotide sequence: TGTGCCAGCAACCCCCTCCGGGACAGGGTCTCCTACGAGCAGTACTTC. It encodes CASNPLRDRVSYEQYF.

The chain links TRBV6-6 to TRBJ1-2, with TRBD1 matching 8 bases. After removal of 2 bases from V and 8 bases from J, the junction contained 4 bases not matched to a gene. CDR1 and CDR2 (germline): MNHNY, SVGAGI (reference sequence). This CDR3 is 13 amino acids long. CDR3: CASSYMTGVGYTF. CDR3 bases: TGTGCCAGCAGTTACATGACAGGGGTCGGCTACACCTTC.

The chain employs TRBV9 and TRBJ2-3; 12 nucleotides match TRBD2. The CDR3 has 15 amino acids. CDR1 and CDR2 from the germline V gene are SGDLS and YYNGEE. The trim removed 3 bases at V and 6 bases at J, leaving 5 bases unmatched. CDR3: CASSALAGGPDTQYF. CDR3 in DNA: TGTGCCAGCAGCGCCCTAGCGGGGGGGCCTGATACGCAGTATTTT.

The chain carries TRBV23-1 and TRBJ1-2, with D unresolved. TRBV23-1 falls under the ORF class, with uncertain function. CDR3 length equals 14 residues. The germline V and J ends were trimmed by 3 bases and 2 bases, with 10 bases remaining between them. CDR3 in amino acids: CASSHRGSNYGYTF. DNA of the CDR3: TGCGCCAGCAGTCACCGCGGATCAAACTATGGCTACACCTTC.